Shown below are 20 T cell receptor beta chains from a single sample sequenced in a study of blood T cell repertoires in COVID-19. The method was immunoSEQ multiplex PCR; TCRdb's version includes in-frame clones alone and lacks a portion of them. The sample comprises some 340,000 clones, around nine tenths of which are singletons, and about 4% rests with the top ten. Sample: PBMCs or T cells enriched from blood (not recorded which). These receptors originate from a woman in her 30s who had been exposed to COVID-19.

CDR3 amino acids: CASTRGGLQGKNTEAFF. DNA for the CDR3: TGTGCCAGCACCCGAGGTGGGCTACAGGGGAAAAACACTGAAGCTTTCTTT. The chain joins TRBV3-1 (or the pseudogene TRBV3-2) to TRBJ1-1; 7 bases fit TRBD1. Germline assignment: CDR1 LGHDT and CDR2 YNNKEL (reference sequence). The CDR3 has 17 amino acids. With 7 bases clipped from V and 2 bases from J, the junction kept 16 bases outside the gene matches.

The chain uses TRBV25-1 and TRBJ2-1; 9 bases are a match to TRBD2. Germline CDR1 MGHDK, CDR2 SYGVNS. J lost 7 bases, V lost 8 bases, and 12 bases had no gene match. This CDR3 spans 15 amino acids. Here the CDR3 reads CASLRNSGGRNEQFF. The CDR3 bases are TGTGCCAGCCTAAGAAATAGCGGGGGCCGAAATGAGCAGTTCTTC. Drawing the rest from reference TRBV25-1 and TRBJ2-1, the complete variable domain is EADIYQTPRYLVIGTGKKITLECSQTMGHDKMYWYQQDPGMELHLIHYSYGVNSTEKGDLSSESTVSRIRTEHFPLTLESARPSHTSQYLCASLRNSGGRNEQFFGPGTRLTVL.

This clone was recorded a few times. For the CDR3, the DNA is TGCGCCAGCAGCCTCAAAGGACTAGCGGGGGGTAACCATGAGCAGTTCTTC. It yields the protein CASSLKGLAGGNHEQFF. This sequence joins TRBV4-1 and TRBJ2-1; TRBD2 matches at 14 bases. The CDR3 has 17 residues. In germline, CDR1 is MGHRA, CDR2 YSYEKL. V dropped 4 bases and J dropped 8; count of bases not matched to a gene: 10.

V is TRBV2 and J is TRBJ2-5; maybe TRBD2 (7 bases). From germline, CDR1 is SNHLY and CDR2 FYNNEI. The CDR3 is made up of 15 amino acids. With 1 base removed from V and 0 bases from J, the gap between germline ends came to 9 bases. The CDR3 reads CASSEEGGYQETQYF. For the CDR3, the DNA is TGTGCCAGCAGTGAAGAGGGGGGGTACCAAGAGACCCAGTACTTC.

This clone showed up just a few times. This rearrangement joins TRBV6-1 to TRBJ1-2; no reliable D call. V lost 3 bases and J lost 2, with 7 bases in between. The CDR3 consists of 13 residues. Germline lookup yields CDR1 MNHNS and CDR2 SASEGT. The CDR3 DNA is TGTGCCAGCAGTGAGCAGCGGAACTATGGCTACACCTTC. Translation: CASSEQRNYGYTF.

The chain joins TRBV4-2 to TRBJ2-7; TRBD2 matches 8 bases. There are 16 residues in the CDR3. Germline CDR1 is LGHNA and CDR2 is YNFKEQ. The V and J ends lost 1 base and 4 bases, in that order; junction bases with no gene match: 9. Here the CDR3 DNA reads TGTGCCAGCAGCCAAGGATCCGGGACTAGAATTTACGAGCAGTACTTC. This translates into CASSQGSGTRIYEQYF.

DNA for the CDR3: TGTGCCAGTAGTATAAGGGTCGGGACAGGGGATCAGCCCCAGCATTTT. It codes for CASSIRVGTGDQPQHF. The rearrangement links TRBV19 to TRBJ1-5; 10 bases are a match to TRBD1. Germline CDR1 is LNHDA and CDR2 is SQIVND (reference sequence). With 2 bases clipped from V and 5 bases from J, the junction kept 6 bases outside the gene matches. The CDR3 is 16 residues long.

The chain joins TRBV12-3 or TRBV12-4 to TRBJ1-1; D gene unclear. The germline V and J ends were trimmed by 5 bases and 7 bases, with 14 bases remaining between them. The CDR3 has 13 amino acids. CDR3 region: CASSQEAVDEAFF. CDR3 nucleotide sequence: TGTGCCAGCAGTCAGGAGGCAGTTGATGAAGCTTTCTTT.

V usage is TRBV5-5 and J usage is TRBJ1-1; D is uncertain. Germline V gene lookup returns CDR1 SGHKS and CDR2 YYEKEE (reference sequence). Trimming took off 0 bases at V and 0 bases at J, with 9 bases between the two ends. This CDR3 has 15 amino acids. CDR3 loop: CASSLGAYLNTEAFF. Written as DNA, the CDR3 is TGTGCCAGCAGCTTGGGGGCCTATTTGAACACTGAAGCTTTCTTT.

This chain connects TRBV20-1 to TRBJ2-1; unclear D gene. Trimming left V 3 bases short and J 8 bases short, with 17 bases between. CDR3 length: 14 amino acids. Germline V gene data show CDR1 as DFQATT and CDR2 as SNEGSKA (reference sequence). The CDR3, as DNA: TGCAGTGCTAGTGGCACCGACCTAGTCGATGAGCAGTTCTTC. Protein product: CSASGTDLVDEQFF.

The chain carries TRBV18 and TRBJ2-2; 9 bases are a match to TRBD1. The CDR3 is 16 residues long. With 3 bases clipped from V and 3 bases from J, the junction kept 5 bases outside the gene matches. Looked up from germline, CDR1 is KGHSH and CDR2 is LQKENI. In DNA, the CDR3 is TGTGCCAGCTCACCTTTTACAGGGGGCGACACCGGGGAGCTGTTTTTT. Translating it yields CASSPFTGGDTGELFF.

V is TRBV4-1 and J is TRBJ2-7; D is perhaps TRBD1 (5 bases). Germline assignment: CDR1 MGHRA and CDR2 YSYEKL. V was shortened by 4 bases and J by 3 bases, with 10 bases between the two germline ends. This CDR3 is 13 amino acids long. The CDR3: CASSRDSYYEQYF. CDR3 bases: TGCGCCAGCAGCCGAGACAGTTACTACGAGCAGTACTTC.

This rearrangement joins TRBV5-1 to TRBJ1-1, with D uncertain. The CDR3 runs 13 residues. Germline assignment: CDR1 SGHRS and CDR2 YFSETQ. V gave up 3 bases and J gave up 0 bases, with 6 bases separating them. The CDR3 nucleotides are TGCGCCAGCAGCTGGGCACTGAACACTGAAGCTTTCTTT. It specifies CASSWALNTEAFF.

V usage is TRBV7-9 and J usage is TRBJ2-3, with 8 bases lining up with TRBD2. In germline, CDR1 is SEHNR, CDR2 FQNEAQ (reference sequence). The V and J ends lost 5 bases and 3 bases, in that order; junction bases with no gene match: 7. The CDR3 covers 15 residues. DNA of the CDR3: TGTGCCAGCAGCCAATTAGCGGGGATAACAGATACGCAGTATTTT. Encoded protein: CASSQLAGITDTQYF.

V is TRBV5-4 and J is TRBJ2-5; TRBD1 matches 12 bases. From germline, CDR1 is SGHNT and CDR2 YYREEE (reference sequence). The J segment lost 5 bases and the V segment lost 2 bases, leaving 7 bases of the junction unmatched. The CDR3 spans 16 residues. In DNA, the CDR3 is TGTGCCAGCAGCTTTAAGGGACAGGGGGCGCGGGAGACCCAGTACTTC. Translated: CASSFKGQGARETQYF.

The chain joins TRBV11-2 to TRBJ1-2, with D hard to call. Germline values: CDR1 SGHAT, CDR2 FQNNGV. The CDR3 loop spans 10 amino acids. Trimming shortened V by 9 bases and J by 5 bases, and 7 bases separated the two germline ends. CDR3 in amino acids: CASGGYGYTF. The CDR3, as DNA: TGTGCCAGTGGAGGTTATGGCTACACCTTC.

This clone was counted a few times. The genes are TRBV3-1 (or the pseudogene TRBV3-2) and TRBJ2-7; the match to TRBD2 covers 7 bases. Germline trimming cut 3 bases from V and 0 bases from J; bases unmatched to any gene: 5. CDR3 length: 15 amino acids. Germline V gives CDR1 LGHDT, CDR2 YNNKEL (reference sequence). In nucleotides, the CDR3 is TGTGCCAGCAGCCAGGGGAGGGGCCACTCCTACGAGCAGTACTTC. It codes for CASSQGRGHSYEQYF.

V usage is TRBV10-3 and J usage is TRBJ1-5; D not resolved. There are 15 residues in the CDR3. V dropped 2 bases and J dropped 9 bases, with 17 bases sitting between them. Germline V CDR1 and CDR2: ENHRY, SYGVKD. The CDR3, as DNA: TGTGCCATCAGTGAGGCCCCGGGAAGGGCCCCGCCCCAGCATTTT. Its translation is CAISEAPGRAPPQHF.

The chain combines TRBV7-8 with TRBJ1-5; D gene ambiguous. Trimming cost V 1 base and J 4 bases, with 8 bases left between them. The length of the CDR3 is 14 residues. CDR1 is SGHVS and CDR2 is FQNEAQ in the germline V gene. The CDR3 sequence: CASSLGGRNQPQHF. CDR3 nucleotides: TGTGCCAGCAGCTTAGGAGGGCGAAATCAGCCCCAGCATTTT.

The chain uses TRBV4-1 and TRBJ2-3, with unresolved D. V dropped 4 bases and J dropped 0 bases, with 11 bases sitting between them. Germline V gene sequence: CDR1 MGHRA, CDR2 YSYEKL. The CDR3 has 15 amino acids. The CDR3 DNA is TGCGCCAGCAGCCTCCAGTTAGCTAGCACAGATACGCAGTATTTT. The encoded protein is CASSLQLASTDTQYF.